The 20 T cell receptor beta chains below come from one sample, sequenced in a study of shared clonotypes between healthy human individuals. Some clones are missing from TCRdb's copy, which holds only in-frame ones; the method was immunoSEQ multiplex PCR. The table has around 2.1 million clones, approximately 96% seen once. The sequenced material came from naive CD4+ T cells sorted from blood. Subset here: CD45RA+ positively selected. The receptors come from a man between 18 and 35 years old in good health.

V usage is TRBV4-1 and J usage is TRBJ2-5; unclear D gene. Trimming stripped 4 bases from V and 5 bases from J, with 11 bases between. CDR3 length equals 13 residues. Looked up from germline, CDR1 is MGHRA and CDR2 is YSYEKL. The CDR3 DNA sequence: TGCGCCAGCAGCCGCCTCATGGGCGAGACCCAGTACTTC. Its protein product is CASSRLMGETQYF.

The CDR3 DNA reads TGTGCCAGCAGTGCTACCACAGGGCCCGACTACGAGCAGTACTTC. Encoded protein: CASSATTGPDYEQYF. The chain links TRBV27 to TRBJ2-7; weak D call: TRBD1 (6 bases). V dropped 5 bases and J dropped 3 bases, with 17 bases sitting between them. Per the germline V gene, CDR1 is MNHEY and CDR2 is SMNVEV (reference sequence). This CDR3 is built from 15 residues.

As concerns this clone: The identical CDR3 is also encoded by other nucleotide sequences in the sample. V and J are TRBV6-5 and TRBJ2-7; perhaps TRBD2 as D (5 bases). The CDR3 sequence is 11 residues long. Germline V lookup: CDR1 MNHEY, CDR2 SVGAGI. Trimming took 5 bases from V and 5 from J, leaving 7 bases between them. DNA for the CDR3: TGTGCCAGCAGTACTAGGGACGAGCAGTACTTC. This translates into CASSTRDEQYF.

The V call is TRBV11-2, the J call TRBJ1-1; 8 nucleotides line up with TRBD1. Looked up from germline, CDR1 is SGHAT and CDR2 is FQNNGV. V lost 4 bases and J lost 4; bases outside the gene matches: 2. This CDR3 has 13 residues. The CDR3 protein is CASSSQGATEAFF. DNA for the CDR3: TGTGCCAGCAGCTCCCAGGGGGCCACTGAAGCTTTCTTT.

The DNA of the CDR3 is TGTGCCAGCAGCTTTCAGCCAGGTAGGGCCCAGCATTTT. It is translated as CASSFQPGRAQHF. The V and J genes are TRBV7-2 and TRBJ1-5; no reliable D call. The CDR3 runs to 13 residues. Germline V gene data show CDR1 as SGHTA and CDR2 as FQGNSA. V was trimmed by 3 bases and J by 11 bases, leaving 14 bases between them.

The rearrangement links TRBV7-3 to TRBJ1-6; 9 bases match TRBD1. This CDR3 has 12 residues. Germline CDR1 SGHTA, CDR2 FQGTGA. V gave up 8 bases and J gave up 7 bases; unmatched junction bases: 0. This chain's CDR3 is CASGTGNSPLHF. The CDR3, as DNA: TGTGCCAGCGGGACAGGGAATTCACCCCTCCACTTT. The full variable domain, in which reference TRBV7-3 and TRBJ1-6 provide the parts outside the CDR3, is GAGVSQTPSNKVTEKGKYVELRCDPISGHTALYWYRQSLGQGPEFLIYFQGTGAADDSGLPNDRFFAVRPEGSVSTLKIQRTERGDSAVYLCASGTGNSPLHFGNGTRLTVT.

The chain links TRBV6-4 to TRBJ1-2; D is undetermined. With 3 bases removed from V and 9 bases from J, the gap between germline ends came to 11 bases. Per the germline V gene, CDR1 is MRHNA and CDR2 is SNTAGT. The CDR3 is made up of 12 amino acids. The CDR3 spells CASSESKVSYTF. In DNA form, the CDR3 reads TGTGCCAGCAGTGAATCCAAGGTCAGCTACACCTTC.

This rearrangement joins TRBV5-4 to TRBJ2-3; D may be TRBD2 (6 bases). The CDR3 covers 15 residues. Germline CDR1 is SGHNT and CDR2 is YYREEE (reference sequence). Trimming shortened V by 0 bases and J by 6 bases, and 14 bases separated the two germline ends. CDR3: CASSLVGGMDDTQYF. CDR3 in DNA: TGTGCCAGCAGCTTGGTAGGCGGGATGGATGATACGCAGTATTTT.

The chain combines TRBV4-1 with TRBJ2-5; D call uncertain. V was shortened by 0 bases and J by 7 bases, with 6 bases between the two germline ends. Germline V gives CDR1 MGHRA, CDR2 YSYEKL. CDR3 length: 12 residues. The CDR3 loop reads CASSQESGTQYF. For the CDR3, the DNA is TGCGCCAGCAGCCAAGAGTCGGGGACCCAGTACTTC.

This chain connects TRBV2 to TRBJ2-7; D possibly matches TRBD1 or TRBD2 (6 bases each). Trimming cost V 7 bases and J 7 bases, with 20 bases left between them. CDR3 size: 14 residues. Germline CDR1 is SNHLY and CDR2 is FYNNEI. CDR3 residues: CASTLQGGVSEQYF. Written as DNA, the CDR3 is TGTGCCAGCACCCTACAGGGAGGAGTTAGTGAGCAGTACTTC. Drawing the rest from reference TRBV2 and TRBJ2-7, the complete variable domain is EPEVTQTPSHQVTQMGQEVILRCVPISNHLYFYWYRQILGQKVEFLVSFYNNEISEKSEIFDDQFSVERPDGSNFTLKIRSTKLEDSAMYFCASTLQGGVSEQYFGPGTRLTVT.

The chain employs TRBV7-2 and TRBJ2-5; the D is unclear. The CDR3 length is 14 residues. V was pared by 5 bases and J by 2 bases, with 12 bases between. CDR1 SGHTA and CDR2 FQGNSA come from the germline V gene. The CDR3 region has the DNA TGTGCCAGCAGCCCCCCCGCGGTACAAGAGACCCAGTACTTC. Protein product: CASSPPAVQETQYF.

The CDR3 DNA reads as TGTGCCTGGAGTAACGGGCAGGCAACTAATGAAAAACTGTTTTTT. Translation: CAWSNGQATNEKLFF. V usage is TRBV30 and J usage is TRBJ1-4; D is uncertain. Trimming left V 2 bases short and J 0 bases short, with 10 bases between. CDR1 GTSNPN and CDR2 SVGIG come from the germline V gene (reference sequence). This CDR3 comprises 15 residues.

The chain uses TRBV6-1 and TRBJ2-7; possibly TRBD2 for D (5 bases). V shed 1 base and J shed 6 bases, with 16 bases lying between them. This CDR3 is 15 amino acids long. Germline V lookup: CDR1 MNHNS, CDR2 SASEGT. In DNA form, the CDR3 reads TGTGCCAGCAGTGAAGGGCTAGCTTCGTATGTCGAGCAGTACTTC. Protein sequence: CASSEGLASYVEQYF.

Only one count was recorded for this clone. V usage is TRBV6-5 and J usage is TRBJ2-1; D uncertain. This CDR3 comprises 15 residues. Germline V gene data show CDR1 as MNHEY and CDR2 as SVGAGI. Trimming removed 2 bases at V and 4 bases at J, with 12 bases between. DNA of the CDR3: TGTGCCAGCAGTTACCCCAACTCCGTTTACAATGAGCAGTTCTTC. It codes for CASSYPNSVYNEQFF.

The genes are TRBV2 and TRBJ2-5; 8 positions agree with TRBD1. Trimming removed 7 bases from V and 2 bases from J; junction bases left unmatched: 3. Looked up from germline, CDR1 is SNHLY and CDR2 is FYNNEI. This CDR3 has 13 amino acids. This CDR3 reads CASIYRGQETQYF. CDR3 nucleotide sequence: TGTGCCAGCATCTACAGGGGGCAAGAGACCCAGTACTTC.

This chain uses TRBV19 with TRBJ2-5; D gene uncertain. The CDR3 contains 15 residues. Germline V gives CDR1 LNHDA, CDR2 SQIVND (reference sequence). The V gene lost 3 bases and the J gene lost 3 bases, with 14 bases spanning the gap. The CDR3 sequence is CASSIGLVGKETQYF. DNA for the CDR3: TGTGCCAGTAGTATTGGTCTGGTAGGGAAAGAGACCCAGTACTTC.

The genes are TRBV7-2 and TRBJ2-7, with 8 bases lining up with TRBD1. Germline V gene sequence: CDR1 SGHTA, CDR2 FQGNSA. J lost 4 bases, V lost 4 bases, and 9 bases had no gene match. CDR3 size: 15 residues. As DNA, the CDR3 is TGTGCCAGCAGCTCGATTCAGGGGGCGGGGTACGAGCAGTACTTC. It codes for CASSSIQGAGYEQYF.

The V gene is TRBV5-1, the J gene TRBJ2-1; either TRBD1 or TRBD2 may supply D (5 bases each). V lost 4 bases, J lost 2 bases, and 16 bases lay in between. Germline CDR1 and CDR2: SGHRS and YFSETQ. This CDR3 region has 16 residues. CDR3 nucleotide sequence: TGCGCCAGCAGCCCCCAGCTTCAGGGAGCCTACAATGAGCAGTTCTTC. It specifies CASSPQLQGAYNEQFF.

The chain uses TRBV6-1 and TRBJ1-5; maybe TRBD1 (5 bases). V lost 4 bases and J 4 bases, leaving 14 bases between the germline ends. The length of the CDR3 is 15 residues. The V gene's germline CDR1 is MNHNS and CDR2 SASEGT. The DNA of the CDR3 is TGTGCCAGCAGTGCTAGGGACGGACTTAATCAGCCCCAGCATTTT. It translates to CASSARDGLNQPQHF.

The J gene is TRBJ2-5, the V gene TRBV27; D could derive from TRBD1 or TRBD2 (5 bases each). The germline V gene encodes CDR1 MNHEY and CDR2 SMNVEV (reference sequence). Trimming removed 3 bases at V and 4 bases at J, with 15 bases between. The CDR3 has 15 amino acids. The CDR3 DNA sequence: TGTGCCAGCAGTTTCGCCTCCGGGACGGGAGAGACCCAGTACTTC. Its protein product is CASSFASGTGETQYF.